This record concerns one TCR beta chain sequence. The source of the sample is a study of blood T cell repertoires in COVID-19. Germline CDR1 and CDR2: MDHEN and SYDVKM. The CDR3 length is 16 residues. V was trimmed by 3 bases and J by 4 bases, leaving 16 bases between them. Sequencing used immunoSEQ multiplex PCR; TCRdb keeps in-frame clones, though not all of them. This sample has some 38,000 clones, with around 80% found just once. What was sequenced was peripheral blood. This chain joins TRBV28 and TRBJ2-1, with D possibly being TRBD1 (5 bases). The source is a man aged 55-75 years in a cohort sampled during active COVID-19. This CDR3 reads CASSFKGQQLYNEQFF. For the CDR3, the DNA is TGTGCCAGCAGTTTCAAGGGGCAGCAATTATACAATGAGCAGTTCTTC.